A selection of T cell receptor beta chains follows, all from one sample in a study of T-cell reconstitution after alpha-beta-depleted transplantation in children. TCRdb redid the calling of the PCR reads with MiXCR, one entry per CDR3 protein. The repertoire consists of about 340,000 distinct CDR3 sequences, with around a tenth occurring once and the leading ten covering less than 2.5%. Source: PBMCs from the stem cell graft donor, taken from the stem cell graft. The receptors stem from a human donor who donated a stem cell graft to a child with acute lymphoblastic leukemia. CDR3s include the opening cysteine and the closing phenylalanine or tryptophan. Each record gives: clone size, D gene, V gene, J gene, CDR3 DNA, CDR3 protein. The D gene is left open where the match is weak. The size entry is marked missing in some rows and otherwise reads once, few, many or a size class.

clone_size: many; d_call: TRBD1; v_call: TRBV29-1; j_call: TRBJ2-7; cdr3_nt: TGCAGCGCTCGGGACAGGGGAAGTGGCGAGCAGTACTTC; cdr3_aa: CSARDRGSGEQYF
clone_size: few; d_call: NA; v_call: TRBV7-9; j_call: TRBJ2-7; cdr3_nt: TGTGCCAGTCAGAGGGGGTGGAGGTACGAGCAGTACTTC; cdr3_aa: CASQRGWRYEQYF
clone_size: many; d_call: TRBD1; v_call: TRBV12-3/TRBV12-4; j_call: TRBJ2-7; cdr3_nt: TGTGCCAGCAGTTTCGGCTCGACAGGGTTCTACGAGCAGTACTTC; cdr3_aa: CASSFGSTGFYEQYF
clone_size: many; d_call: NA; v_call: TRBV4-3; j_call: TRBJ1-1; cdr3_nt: TGCGCCAGCAGCCAAACCGAGAGAGATGAAGCTTTCTTT; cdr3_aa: CASSQTERDEAFF
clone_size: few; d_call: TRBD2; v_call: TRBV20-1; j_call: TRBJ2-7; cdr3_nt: TGCAGTGCTAGACCGGGAGGATCCTACGAGCAGTACTTC; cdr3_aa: CSARPGGSYEQYF
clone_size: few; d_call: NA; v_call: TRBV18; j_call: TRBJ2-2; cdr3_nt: TGTGCCAGCTCACCATCGGACACCGGGGAGCTGTTTTTT; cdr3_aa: CASSPSDTGELFF
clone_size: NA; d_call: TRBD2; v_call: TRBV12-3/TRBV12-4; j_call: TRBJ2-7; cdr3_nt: TGTGCCAGCAGACCGGGCGGGACTAGCGGCTACGAGCAGTACTTC; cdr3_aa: CASRPGGTSGYEQYF
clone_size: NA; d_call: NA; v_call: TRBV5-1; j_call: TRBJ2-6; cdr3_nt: TGCGCCAGCAGCTTGGACGGTCCCTCTGGGGCCAACGTCCTGACTTTC; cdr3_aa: CASSLDGPSGANVLTF
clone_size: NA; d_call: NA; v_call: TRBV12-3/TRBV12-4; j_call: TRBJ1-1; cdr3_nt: TGTGCCAGCAGTTCCAGGGAGGGCACTGAAGCTTTCTTT; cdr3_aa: CASSSREGTEAFF
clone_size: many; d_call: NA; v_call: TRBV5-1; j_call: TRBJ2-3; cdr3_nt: TGCGCCAGCAGCCGAACACTCACAGATACGCAGTATTTT; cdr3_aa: CASSRTLTDTQYF
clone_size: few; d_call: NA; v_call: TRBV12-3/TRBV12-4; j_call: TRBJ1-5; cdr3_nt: TGTGCCAGCAGCCCGACCCTCGGGGGGCCCCAGCATTTT; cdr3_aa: CASSPTLGGPQHF
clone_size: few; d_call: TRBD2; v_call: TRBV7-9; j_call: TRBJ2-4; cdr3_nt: TGTGCCAGCAGCTTAATTCCTAGCGGGATGGGGAACATTCAGTACTTC; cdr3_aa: CASSLIPSGMGNIQYF
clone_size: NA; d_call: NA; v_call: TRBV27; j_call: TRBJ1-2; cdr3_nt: TGTGCCAGCAGTTTGAGACCATTTAACTATGGATACACCTTC; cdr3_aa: CASSLRPFNYGYTF
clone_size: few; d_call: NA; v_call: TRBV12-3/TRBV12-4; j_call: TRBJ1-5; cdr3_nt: TGTGCCAGCAGTCATAACAATCAGCCCCAGCATTTT; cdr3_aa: CASSHNNQPQHF
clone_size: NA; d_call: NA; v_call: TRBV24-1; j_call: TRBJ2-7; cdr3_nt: TGTGCCACCAGTGAGGGGGACCGTCCCTACGAGCAGTACTTC; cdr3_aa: CATSEGDRPYEQYF
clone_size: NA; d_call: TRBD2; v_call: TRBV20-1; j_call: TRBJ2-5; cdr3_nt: TGCAGTGCTAGAACGACTAGCGGGCAAGAGACCCAGTACTTC; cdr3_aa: CSARTTSGQETQYF
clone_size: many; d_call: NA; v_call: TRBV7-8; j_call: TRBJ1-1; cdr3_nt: TGTGCCAGCAGCGGGACGGTGAACACTGAAGCTTTCTTT; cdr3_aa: CASSGTVNTEAFF
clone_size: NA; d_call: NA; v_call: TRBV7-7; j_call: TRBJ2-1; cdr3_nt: TGTGCTAGCAGCTTAGTACTGAGGGATGAGCAGTTCTTC; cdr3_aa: CASSLVLRDEQFF
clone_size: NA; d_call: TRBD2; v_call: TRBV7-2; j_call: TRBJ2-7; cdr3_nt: TGTGCCAGCAGCTTGCAGGGACTAGCGGGAGGCGAGCAGTACTTC; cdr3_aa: CASSLQGLAGGEQYF
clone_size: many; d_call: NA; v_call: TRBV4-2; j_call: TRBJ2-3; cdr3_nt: TGTGCCAGCAGCCAAGATCAGGGGGGTACGCAGTATTTT; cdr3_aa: CASSQDQGGTQYF
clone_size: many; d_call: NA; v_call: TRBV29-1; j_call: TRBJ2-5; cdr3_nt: TGCAGCGTTGCCGTGCAAGAGACCCAGTACTTC; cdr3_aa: CSVAVQETQYF
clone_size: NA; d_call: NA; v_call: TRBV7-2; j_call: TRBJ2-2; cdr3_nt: TGTGCCAGCAGCCTAACCGGGACTACCGGGGAGCTGTTTTTT; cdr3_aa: CASSLTGTTGELFF
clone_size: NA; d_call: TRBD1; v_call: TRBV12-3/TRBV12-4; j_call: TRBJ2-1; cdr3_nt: TGTGCCACCCACCGCGCCCCCGGGACAGGGGACAATGAGCAGTTCTTC; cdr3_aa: CATHRAPGTGDNEQFF
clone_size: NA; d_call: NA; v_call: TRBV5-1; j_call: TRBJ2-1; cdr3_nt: TGCGCCAGCAGCCCCGTATTCGGGGTAGGCTCCTACAATGAGCAGTTCTTC; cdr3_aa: CASSPVFGVGSYNEQFF
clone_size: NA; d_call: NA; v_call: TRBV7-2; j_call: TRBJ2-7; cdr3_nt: TGTGCCAGCAGCTGGTTTGGCGGGAACTCCTACGAGCAGTACTTC; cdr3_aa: CASSWFGGNSYEQYF
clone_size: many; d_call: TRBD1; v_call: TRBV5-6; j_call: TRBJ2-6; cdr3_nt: TGTGCCAGCAGCCCTGACAGGGCCGAGGCCAACGTCCTGACTTTC; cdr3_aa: CASSPDRAEANVLTF
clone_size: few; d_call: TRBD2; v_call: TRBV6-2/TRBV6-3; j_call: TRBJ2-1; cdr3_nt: TGTGCCAGCAGTTACGGGACAGGGGCGACTAGCGGGAGGTCTTGGGATGAGCAGTTCTTC; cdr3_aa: CASSYGTGATSGRSWDEQFF
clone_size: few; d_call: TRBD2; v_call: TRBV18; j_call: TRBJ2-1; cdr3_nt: TGTGCCAGCTCACCACCTCCTAGCGGGAGTCGAAATGAGCAGTTCTTC; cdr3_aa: CASSPPPSGSRNEQFF
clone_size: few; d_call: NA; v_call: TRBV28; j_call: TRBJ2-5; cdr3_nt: TGTGCCAGCAGTTTAGGACAGTCGGAGAGGGAGACCCAGTACTTC; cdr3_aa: CASSLGQSERETQYF
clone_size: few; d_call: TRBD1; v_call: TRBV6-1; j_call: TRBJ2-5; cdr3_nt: TGTGCCAGCGAACCGGGACAGTACCAAGAGACCCAGTACTTC; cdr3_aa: CASEPGQYQETQYF
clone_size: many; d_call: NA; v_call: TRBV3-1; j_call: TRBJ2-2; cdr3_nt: TGTGCCAGCAGCAACTCTCTTCGGGAGCTGTTTTTT; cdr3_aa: CASSNSLRELFF
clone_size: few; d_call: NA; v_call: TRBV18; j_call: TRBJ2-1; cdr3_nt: TGTGCCAGCTCACTAGGACGGGTCAATGAGCAGTTCTTC; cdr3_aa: CASSLGRVNEQFF
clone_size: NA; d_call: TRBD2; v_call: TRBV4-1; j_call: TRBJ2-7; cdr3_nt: TGCGCCAGCAGCCAAGTGATTAGCGGGAGGTCCGTCTCCTACGAGCAGTACTTC; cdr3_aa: CASSQVISGRSVSYEQYF
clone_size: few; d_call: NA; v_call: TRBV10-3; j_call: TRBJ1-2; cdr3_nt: TGTGCCATCAGTGAAGGGGACCAACCCTATGGCTACACCTTC; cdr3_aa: CAISEGDQPYGYTF
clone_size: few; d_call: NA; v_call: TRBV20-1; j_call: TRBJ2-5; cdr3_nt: TGCAGTGCTAGGGGGCAATTCAGGGAGACCCAGTACTTC; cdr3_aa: CSARGQFRETQYF
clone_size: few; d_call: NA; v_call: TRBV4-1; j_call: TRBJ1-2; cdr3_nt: TGCGCCAGCAGACAAATCGGGGGCAACTATGGCTACACCTTC; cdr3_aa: CASRQIGGNYGYTF
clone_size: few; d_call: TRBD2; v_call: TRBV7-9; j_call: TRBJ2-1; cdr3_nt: TGTGCCAGCAGCACCGGGACTAGCGGGATCTACAATGAGCAGTTCTTC; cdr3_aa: CASSTGTSGIYNEQFF
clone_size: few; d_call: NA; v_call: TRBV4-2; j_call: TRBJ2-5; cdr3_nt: TGTGCCAGCAGCCAAGCTTGGCAGGGCGGAGAGACCCAGTACTTC; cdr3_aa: CASSQAWQGGETQYF
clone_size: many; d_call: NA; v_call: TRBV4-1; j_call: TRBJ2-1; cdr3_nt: TGCGCCAGCAGCCAAGAGCCGGGACTGTATGAGCAGTTCTTC; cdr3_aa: CASSQEPGLYEQFF
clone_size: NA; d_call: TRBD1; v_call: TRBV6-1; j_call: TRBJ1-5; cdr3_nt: TGTGCCAGCTCTGCCAGGGGGTACAATCAGCCCCAGCATTTT; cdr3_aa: CASSARGYNQPQHF